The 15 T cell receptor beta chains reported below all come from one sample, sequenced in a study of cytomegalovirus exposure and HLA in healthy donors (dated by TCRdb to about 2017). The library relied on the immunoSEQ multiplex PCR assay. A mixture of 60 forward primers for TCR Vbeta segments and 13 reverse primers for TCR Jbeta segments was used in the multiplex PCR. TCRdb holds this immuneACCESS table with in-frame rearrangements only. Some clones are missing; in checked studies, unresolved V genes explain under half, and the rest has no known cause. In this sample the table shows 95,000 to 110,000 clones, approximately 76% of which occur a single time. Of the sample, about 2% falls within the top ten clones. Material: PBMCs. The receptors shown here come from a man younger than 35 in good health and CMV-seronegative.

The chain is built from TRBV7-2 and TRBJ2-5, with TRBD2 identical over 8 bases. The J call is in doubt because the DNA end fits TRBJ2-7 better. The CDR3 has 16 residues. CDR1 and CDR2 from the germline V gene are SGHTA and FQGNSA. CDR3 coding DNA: TGTGCCAGCAGCGCAGGGGCGGGGGGTTACTCCTACGAGCAGTACTTC. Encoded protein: CASSAGAGGYSYEQYF.

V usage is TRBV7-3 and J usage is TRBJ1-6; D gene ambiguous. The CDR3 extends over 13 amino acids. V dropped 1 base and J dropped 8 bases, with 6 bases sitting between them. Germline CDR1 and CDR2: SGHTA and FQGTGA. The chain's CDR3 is CASSLITYSPLHF. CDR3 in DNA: TGTGCCAGCAGCTTAATCACTTATTCACCCCTCCACTTT.

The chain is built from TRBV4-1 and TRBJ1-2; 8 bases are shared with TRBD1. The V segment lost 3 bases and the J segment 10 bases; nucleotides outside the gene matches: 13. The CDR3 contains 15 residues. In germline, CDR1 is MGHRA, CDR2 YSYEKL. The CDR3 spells CASSHRGRDRLSYTF. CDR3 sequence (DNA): TGCGCCAGCAGCCATAGAGGACGGGACAGGCTCTCCTACACCTTC.

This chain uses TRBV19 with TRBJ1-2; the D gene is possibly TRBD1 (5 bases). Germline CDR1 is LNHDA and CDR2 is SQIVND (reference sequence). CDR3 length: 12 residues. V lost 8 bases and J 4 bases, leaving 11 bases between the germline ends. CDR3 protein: CASQRGAYGYTF. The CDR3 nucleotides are TGTGCCAGTCAACGCGGGGCCTATGGCTACACCTTC.

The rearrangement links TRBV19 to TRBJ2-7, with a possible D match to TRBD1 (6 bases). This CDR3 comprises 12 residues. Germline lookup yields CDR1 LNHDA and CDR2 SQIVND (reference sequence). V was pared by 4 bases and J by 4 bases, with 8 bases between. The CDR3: CASSTDRYEQYF. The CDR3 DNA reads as TGTGCCAGTAGTACGGACAGATACGAGCAGTACTTC.

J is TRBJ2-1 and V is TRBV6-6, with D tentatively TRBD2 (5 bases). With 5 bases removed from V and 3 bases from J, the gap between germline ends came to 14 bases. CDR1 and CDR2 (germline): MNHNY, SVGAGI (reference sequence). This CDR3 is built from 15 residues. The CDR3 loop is CASSPTRTGYNEQFF. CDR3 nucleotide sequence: TGTGCCAGCAGTCCTACTCGGACTGGCTACAATGAGCAGTTCTTC.

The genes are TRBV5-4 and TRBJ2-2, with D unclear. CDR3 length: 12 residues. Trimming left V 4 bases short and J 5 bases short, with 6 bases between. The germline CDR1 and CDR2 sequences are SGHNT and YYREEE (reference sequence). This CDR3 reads CASSRGTGELFF. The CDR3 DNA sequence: TGTGCCAGCAGCCGCGGTACCGGGGAGCTGTTTTTT.

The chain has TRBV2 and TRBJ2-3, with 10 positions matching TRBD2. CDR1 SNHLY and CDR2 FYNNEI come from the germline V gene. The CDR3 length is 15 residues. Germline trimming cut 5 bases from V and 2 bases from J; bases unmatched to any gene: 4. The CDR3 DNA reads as TGTGCCAGCAGTCGGACTAGCGGAATCACAGATACGCAGTATTTT. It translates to CASSRTSGITDTQYF. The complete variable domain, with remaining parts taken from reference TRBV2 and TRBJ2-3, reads EPEVTQTPSHQVTQMGQEVILRCVPISNHLYFYWYRQILGQKVEFLVSFYNNEISEKSEIFDDQFSVERPDGSNFTLKIRSTKLEDSAMYFCASSRTSGITDTQYFGPGTRLTVL.

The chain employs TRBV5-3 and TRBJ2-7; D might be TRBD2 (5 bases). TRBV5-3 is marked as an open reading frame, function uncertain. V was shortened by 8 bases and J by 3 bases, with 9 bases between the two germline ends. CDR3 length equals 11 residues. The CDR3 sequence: CARDGVYEQYF. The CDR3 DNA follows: TGTGCCAGGGACGGGGTCTACGAGCAGTACTTC.

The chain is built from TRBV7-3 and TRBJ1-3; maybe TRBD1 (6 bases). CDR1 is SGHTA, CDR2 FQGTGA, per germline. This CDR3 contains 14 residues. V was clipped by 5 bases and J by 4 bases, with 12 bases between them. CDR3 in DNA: TGTGCCAGCAGCCCCCTCGACAGGGGAAACACCATATATTTT. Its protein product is CASSPLDRGNTIYF.

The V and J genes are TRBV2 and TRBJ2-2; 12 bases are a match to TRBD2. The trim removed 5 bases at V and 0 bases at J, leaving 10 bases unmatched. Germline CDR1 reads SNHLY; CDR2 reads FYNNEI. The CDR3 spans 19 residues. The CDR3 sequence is CASSPWGLAGPANTGELFF. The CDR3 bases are TGTGCCAGCAGTCCCTGGGGACTAGCGGGCCCTGCGAACACCGGGGAGCTGTTTTTT.

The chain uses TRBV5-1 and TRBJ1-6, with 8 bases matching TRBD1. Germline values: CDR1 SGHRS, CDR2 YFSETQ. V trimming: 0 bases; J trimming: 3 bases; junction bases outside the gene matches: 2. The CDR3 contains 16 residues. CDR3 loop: CASSLDRGVYNSPLHF. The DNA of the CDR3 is TGCGCCAGCAGCTTGGACAGGGGGGTCTATAATTCACCCCTCCACTTT.

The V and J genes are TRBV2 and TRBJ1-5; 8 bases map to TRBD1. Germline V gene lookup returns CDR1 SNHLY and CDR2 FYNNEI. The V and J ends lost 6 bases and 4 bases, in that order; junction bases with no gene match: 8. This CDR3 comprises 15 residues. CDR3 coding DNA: TGTGCCAGCAGACCGGGACAGGTGAATAATCAGCCCCAGCATTTT. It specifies CASRPGQVNNQPQHF.

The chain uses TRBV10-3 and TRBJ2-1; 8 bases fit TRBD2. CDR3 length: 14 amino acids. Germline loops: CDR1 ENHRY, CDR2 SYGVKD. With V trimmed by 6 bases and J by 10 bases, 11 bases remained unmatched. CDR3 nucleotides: TGTGCCATCAGCGGACCCGGGGGGGCCGGGGAGCAGTTCTTC. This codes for CAISGPGGAGEQFF.

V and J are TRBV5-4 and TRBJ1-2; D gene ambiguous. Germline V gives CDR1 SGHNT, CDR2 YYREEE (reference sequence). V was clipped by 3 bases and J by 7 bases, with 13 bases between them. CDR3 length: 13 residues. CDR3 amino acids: CASSSVRQSGYTF. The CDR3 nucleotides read TGTGCCAGCAGCTCGGTTCGTCAATCTGGCTACACCTTC.